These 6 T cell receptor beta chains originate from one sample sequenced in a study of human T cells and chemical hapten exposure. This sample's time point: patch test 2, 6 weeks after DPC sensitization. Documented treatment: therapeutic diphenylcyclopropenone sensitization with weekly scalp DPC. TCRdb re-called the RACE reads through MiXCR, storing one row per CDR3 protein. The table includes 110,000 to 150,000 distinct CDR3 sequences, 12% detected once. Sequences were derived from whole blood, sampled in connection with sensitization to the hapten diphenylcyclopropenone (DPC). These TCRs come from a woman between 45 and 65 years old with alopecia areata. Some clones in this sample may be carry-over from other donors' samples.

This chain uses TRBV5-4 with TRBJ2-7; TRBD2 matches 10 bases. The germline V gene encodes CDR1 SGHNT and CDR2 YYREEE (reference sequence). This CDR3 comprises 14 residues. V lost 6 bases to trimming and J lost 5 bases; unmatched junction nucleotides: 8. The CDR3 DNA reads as TGTGCCAGCATGATAGCGGGAGGCCGTCACGAGCAGTACTTC. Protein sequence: CASMIAGGRHEQYF. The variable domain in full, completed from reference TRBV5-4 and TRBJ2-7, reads ETGVTQSPTHLIKTRGQQVTLRCSSQSGHNTVSWYQQALGQGPQFIFQYYREEENGRGNFPPRFSGLQFPNYSSELNVNALELDDSALYLCASMIAGGRHEQYFGPGTRLTVT.

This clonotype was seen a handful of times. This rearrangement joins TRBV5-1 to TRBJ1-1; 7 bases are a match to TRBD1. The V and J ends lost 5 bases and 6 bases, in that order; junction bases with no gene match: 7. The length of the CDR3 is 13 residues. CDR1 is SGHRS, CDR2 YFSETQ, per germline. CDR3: CASSTGAGAEAFF. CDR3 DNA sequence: TGCGCCAGCAGTACAGGGGCCGGGGCTGAAGCTTTCTTT. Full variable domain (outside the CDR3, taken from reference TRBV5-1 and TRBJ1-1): KAGVTQTPRYLIKTRGQQVTLSCSPISGHRSVSWYQQTPGQGLQFLFEYFSETQRNKGNFPGRFSGRQFSNSRSEMNVSTLELGDSALYLCASSTGAGAEAFFGQGTRLTVV.

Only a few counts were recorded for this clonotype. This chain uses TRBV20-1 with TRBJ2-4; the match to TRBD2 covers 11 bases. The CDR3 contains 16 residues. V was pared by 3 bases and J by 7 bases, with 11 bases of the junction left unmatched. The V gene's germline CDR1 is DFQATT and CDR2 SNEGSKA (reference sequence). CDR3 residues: CSASSLAGGGGNIQYF. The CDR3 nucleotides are TGCAGTGCTAGTTCCCTAGCGGGAGGCGGGGGTAACATTCAGTACTTC.

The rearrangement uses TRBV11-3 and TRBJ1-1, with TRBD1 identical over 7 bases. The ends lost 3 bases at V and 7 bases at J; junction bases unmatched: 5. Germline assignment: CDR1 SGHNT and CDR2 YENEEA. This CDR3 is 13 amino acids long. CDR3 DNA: TGTGCCAGCAGCTTCCGCCGGGACAGTGAAGCTTTCTTT. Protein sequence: CASSFRRDSEAFF.

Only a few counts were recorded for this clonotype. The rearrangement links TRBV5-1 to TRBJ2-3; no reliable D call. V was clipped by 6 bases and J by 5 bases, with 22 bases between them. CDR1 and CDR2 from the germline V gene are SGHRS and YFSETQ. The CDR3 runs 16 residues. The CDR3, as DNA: TGCGCCAGCACCCTAACAAGTCGCAGAGACGGAGATACGCAGTATTTT. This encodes CASTLTSRRDGDTQYF.

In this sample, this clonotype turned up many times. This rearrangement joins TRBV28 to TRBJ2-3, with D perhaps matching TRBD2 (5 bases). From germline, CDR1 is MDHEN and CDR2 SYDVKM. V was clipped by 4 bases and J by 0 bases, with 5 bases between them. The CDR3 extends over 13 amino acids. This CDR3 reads CASSSGSTDTQYF. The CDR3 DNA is TGTGCCAGCAGTTCGGGGAGCACAGATACGCAGTATTTT.